In this sample, the clone carrying this TCR beta chain turned up many times. Trimming removed 1 base from V and 9 bases from J; junction bases left unmatched: 12. The CDR3 consists of 16 residues. Germline CDR1 is SGDLS and CDR2 is YYNGEE. The data were obtained in a study of T-cell reconstitution after alpha-beta-depleted transplantation in children. As it was prepared, the TCRbeta library received unique molecular identifiers. TCRdb passed the PCR reads through MiXCR, listing each CDR3 protein once. The table lists 600,000 to 700,000 distinct CDR3 sequences, around a sixth of them singletons. This TCR was recovered from a human donor who donated a stem cell graft to a child with acute myeloid leukemia. The sequenced sample was PBMCs from the stem cell graft donor, obtained from the stem cell graft. The chain joins TRBV9 to TRBJ2-1; 8 nucleotides match TRBD1. CDR3 region: CASSVTGGVSSGEQFF. The CDR3 DNA follows: TGTGCCAGCAGCGTAACAGGGGGAGTTAGCAGTGGTGAGCAGTTCTTC. The full variable domain, in which reference TRBV9 and TRBJ2-1 provide the parts outside the CDR3, is DSGVTQTPKHLITATGQRVTLRCSPRSGDLSVYWYQQSLDQGLQFLIQYYNGEERAKGNILERFSAQQFPDLHSELNLSSLELGDSALYFCASSVTGGVSSGEQFFGPGTRLTVL.